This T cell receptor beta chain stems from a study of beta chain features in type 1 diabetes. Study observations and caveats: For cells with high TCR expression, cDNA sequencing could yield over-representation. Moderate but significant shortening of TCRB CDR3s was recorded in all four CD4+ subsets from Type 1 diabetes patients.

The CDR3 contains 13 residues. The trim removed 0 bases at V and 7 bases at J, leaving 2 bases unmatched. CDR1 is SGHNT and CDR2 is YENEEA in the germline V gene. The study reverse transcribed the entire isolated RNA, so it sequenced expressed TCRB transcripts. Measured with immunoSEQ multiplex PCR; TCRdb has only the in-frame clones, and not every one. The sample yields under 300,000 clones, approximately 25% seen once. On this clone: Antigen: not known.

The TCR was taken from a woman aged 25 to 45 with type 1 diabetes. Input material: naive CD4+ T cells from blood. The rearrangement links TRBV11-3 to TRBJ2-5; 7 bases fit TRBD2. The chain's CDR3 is CASSLDPGGTQYF. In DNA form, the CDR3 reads TGTGCCAGCAGCTTAGATCCGGGGGGGACCCAGTACTTC.